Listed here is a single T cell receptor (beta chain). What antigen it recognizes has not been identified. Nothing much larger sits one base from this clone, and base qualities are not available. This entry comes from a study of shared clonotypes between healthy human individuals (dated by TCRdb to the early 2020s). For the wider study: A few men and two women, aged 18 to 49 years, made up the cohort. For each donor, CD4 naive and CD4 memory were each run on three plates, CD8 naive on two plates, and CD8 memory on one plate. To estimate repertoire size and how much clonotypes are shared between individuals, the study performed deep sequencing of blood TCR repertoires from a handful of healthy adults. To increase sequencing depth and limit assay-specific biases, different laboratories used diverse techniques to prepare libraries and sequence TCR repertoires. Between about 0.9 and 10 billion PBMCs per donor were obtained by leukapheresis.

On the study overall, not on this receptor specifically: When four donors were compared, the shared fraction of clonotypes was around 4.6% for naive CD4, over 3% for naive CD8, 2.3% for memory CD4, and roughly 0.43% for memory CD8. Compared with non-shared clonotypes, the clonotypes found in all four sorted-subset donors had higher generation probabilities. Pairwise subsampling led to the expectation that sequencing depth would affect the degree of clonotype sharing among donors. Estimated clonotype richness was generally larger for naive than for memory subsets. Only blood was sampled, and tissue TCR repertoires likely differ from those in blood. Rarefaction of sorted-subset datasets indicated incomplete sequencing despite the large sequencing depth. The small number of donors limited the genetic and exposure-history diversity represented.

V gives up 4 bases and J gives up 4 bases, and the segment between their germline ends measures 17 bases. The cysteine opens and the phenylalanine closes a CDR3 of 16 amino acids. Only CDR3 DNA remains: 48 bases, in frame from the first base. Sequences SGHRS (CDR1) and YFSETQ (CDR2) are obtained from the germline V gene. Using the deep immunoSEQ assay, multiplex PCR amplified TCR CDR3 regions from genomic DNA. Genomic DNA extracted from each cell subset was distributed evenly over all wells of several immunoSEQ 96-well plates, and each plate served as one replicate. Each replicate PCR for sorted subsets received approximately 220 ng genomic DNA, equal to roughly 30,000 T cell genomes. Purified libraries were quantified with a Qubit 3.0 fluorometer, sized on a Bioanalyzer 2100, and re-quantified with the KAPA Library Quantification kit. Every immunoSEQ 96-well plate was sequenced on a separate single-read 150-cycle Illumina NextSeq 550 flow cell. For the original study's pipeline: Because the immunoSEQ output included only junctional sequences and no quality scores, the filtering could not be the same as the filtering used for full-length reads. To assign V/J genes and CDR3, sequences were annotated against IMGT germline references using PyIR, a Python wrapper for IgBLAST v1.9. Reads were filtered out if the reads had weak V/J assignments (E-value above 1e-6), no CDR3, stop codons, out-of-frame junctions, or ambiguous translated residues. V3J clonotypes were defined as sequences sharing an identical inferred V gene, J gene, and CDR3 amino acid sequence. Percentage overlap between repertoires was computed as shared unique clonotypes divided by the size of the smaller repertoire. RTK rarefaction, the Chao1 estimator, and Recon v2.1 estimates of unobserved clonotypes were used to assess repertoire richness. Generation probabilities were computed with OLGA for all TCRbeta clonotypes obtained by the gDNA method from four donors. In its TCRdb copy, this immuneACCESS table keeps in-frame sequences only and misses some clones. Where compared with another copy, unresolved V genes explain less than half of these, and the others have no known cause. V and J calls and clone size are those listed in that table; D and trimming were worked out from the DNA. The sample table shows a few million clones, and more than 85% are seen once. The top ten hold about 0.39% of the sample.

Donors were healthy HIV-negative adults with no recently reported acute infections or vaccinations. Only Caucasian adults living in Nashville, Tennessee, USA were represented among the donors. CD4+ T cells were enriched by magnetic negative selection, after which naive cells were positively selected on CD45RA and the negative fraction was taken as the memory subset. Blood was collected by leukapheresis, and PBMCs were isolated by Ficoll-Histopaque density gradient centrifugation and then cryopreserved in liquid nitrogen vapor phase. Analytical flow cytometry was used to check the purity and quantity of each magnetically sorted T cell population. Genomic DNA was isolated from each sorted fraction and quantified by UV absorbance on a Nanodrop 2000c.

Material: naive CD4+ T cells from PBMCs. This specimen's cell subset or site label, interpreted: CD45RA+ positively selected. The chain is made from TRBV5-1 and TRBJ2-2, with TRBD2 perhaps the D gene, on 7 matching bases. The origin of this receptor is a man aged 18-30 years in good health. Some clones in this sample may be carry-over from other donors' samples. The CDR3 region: CASSPPGRGGTGELFF. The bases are TGCGCCAGCAGCCCCCCGGGGAGGGGGGGCACCGGGGAGCTGTTTTTT.